These T cell receptor beta chains were read from a single sample in a study of T cell changes during pregnancy in multiple sclerosis. Assay used: immunoSEQ multiplex PCR; TCRdb lists only in-frame clones, some missing. The table includes 72,000 or so clones, roughly 93% detected once. The input for sequencing was peripheral blood, taken in the second trimester of pregnancy. The receptors stem from a female donor with multiple sclerosis, enrolled in a pregnancy study. CDR3s include the opening cysteine and the closing phenylalanine or tryptophan. Each record gives: D gene, J gene, V gene, clone size, CDR3 protein, CDR3 DNA. A D gene is named only where the DNA matches it firmly. Clone size is given for some rows only: seen once, a few or many times, or a class if the clone is expanded.

.	TRBJ2-3	TRBV2	.	CASKSGLFTDTQYF	TGTGCCAGCAAAAGCGGTCTTTTCACAGATACGCAGTATTTT
.	TRBJ2-5	TRBV5-6	.	CASSPRGRAPKETQYF	TGTGCCAGCAGCCCCCGGGGGAGAGCCCCGAAAGAGACCCAGTACTTC
TRBD1	TRBJ2-7	TRBV5-1	.	CASSRDRLGEQYF	TGCGCCAGCAGCAGGGACAGGCTTGGGGAGCAGTACTTC
TRBD2	TRBJ2-1	TRBV11-2	.	CASRRLAGDLGEQFF	TGTGCCAGCAGGAGACTAGCGGGGGACCTCGGGGAGCAGTTCTTC
.	TRBJ2-7	TRBV28	.	CASSATYEQYF	TGTGCCAGCAGTGCGACCTACGAGCAGTACTTC
TRBD2	TRBJ2-7	TRBV4-2	.	CASRPGTSSYEQYF	TGTGCCAGCAGACCCGGGACTAGCTCCTACGAGCAGTACTTC
TRBD2	TRBJ2-3	TRBV5-1	.	CASSPFWSGNTDTQYF	TGCGCCAGCAGCCCCTTTTGGAGCGGGAACACAGATACGCAGTATTTT
.	TRBJ1-1	TRBV7-9	.	CASSLAPGGSAEAFF	TGTGCCAGCAGCTTAGCCCCGGGGGGATCGGCTGAAGCTTTCTTT
.	TRBJ2-7	TRBV6-5	.	CASRAVRSSYEQYF	TGTGCCAGCAGGGCGGTGCGGAGCTCCTACGAGCAGTACTTC
TRBD1	TRBJ1-4	TRBV7-2	.	CASSLGWTGGGKLFF	TGTGCCAGCAGCTTAGGGTGGACAGGGGGTGGGAAACTGTTTTTT
.	TRBJ1-2	TRBV19	.	CASSVGSAYGYTF	TGTGCCAGTAGCGTCGGGTCGGCCTATGGCTACACCTTC
TRBD2	TRBJ2-3	TRBV29-1	.	CSVGLAGGTDTQYF	TGCAGCGTTGGACTAGCGGGAGGCACAGATACGCAGTATTTT
TRBD1	TRBJ2-1	TRBV7-6	.	CASSLPGTGTEQFF	TGTGCCAGCAGCCTTCCCGGGACAGGGACTGAGCAGTTCTTC
.	TRBJ2-2	TRBV9	.	CASSSRTGELFF	TGTGCCAGCAGCTCCCGGACCGGGGAGCTGTTTTTT
.	TRBJ2-1	TRBV13	.	CASSLAGEGSYNEQFF	TGTGCCAGCAGCTTAGCGGGGGAAGGTTCCTACAATGAGCAGTTCTTC
.	TRBJ1-5	TRBV27	.	CASSMTGFQPQHF	TGTGCCAGCAGCATGACAGGTTTTCAGCCCCAGCATTTT
TRBD1	TRBJ2-7	TRBV19	.	CASRAGGSYEQYF	TGTGCCAGTAGGGCAGGGGGCTCTTACGAGCAGTACTTC
.	TRBJ1-2	TRBV19	.	CASSAHGTLDGYTF	TGTGCCAGTAGTGCCCACGGGACACTTGATGGCTACACCTTC
.	TRBJ1-6	TRBV9	once	CASSVDVGRVDSPLHF	TGTGCCAGCAGCGTGGACGTAGGCAGGGTGGATTCACCCCTCCACTTT